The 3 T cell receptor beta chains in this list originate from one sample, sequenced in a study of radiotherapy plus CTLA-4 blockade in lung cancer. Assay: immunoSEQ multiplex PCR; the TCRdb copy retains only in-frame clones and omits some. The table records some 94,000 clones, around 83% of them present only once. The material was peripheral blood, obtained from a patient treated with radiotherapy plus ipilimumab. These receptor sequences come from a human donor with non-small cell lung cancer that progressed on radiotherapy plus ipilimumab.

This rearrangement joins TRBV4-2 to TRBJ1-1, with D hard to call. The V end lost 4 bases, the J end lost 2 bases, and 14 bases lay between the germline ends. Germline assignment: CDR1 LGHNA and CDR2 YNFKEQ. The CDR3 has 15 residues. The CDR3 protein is CASSPPTVENTEAFF. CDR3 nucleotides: TGTGCCAGCAGCCCGCCGACGGTCGAAAACACTGAAGCTTTCTTT.

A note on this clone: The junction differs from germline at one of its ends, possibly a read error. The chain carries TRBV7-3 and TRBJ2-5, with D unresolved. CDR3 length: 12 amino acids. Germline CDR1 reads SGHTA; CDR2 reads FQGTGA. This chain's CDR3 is CDISSPQETQYF. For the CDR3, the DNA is TGCGATATCTCATCCCCTCAAGAGACCCAGTACTTC.

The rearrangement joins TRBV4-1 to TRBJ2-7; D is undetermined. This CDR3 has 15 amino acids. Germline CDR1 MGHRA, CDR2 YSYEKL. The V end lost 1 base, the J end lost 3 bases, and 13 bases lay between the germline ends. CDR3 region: CASSQVGRRDYEQYF. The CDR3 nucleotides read TGCGCCAGCAGCCAAGTCGGTAGGCGAGACTACGAGCAGTACTTC.